The clone carrying this TCR beta chain was found a few times. The data originate from a study of Graves' ophthalmopathy and Graves' hyperthyroidism. V lost 3 bases, J lost 8 bases, and 16 bases lay in between. The CDR3 contains 14 residues. CDR1 is SEHNR and CDR2 is FQNEAQ in the germline V gene (reference sequence). The study amplified TCR beta CDR3 regions using RNA transcripts. First-round RT-PCR employed HTBI primers, with a second-round multiplex PCR after it. One entry per CDR3 protein, called by TCRdb with MiXCR from the multiplex PCR reads. In the table there are some 1.1 million distinct CDR3 sequences, around a third of which are singletons.

The genes are TRBV7-9 and TRBJ1-2, with a tentative D call TRBD1 (5 bases). The sample comprised peripheral blood or thyroid tissue (not recorded which). This receptor was identified in an adult man with Graves' hyperthyroidism. CDR3 sequence (DNA): TGTGCCAGCAGCTTGGGGGACCCGGTGGAAGGCTACACCTTC. It codes for CASSLGDPVEGYTF.